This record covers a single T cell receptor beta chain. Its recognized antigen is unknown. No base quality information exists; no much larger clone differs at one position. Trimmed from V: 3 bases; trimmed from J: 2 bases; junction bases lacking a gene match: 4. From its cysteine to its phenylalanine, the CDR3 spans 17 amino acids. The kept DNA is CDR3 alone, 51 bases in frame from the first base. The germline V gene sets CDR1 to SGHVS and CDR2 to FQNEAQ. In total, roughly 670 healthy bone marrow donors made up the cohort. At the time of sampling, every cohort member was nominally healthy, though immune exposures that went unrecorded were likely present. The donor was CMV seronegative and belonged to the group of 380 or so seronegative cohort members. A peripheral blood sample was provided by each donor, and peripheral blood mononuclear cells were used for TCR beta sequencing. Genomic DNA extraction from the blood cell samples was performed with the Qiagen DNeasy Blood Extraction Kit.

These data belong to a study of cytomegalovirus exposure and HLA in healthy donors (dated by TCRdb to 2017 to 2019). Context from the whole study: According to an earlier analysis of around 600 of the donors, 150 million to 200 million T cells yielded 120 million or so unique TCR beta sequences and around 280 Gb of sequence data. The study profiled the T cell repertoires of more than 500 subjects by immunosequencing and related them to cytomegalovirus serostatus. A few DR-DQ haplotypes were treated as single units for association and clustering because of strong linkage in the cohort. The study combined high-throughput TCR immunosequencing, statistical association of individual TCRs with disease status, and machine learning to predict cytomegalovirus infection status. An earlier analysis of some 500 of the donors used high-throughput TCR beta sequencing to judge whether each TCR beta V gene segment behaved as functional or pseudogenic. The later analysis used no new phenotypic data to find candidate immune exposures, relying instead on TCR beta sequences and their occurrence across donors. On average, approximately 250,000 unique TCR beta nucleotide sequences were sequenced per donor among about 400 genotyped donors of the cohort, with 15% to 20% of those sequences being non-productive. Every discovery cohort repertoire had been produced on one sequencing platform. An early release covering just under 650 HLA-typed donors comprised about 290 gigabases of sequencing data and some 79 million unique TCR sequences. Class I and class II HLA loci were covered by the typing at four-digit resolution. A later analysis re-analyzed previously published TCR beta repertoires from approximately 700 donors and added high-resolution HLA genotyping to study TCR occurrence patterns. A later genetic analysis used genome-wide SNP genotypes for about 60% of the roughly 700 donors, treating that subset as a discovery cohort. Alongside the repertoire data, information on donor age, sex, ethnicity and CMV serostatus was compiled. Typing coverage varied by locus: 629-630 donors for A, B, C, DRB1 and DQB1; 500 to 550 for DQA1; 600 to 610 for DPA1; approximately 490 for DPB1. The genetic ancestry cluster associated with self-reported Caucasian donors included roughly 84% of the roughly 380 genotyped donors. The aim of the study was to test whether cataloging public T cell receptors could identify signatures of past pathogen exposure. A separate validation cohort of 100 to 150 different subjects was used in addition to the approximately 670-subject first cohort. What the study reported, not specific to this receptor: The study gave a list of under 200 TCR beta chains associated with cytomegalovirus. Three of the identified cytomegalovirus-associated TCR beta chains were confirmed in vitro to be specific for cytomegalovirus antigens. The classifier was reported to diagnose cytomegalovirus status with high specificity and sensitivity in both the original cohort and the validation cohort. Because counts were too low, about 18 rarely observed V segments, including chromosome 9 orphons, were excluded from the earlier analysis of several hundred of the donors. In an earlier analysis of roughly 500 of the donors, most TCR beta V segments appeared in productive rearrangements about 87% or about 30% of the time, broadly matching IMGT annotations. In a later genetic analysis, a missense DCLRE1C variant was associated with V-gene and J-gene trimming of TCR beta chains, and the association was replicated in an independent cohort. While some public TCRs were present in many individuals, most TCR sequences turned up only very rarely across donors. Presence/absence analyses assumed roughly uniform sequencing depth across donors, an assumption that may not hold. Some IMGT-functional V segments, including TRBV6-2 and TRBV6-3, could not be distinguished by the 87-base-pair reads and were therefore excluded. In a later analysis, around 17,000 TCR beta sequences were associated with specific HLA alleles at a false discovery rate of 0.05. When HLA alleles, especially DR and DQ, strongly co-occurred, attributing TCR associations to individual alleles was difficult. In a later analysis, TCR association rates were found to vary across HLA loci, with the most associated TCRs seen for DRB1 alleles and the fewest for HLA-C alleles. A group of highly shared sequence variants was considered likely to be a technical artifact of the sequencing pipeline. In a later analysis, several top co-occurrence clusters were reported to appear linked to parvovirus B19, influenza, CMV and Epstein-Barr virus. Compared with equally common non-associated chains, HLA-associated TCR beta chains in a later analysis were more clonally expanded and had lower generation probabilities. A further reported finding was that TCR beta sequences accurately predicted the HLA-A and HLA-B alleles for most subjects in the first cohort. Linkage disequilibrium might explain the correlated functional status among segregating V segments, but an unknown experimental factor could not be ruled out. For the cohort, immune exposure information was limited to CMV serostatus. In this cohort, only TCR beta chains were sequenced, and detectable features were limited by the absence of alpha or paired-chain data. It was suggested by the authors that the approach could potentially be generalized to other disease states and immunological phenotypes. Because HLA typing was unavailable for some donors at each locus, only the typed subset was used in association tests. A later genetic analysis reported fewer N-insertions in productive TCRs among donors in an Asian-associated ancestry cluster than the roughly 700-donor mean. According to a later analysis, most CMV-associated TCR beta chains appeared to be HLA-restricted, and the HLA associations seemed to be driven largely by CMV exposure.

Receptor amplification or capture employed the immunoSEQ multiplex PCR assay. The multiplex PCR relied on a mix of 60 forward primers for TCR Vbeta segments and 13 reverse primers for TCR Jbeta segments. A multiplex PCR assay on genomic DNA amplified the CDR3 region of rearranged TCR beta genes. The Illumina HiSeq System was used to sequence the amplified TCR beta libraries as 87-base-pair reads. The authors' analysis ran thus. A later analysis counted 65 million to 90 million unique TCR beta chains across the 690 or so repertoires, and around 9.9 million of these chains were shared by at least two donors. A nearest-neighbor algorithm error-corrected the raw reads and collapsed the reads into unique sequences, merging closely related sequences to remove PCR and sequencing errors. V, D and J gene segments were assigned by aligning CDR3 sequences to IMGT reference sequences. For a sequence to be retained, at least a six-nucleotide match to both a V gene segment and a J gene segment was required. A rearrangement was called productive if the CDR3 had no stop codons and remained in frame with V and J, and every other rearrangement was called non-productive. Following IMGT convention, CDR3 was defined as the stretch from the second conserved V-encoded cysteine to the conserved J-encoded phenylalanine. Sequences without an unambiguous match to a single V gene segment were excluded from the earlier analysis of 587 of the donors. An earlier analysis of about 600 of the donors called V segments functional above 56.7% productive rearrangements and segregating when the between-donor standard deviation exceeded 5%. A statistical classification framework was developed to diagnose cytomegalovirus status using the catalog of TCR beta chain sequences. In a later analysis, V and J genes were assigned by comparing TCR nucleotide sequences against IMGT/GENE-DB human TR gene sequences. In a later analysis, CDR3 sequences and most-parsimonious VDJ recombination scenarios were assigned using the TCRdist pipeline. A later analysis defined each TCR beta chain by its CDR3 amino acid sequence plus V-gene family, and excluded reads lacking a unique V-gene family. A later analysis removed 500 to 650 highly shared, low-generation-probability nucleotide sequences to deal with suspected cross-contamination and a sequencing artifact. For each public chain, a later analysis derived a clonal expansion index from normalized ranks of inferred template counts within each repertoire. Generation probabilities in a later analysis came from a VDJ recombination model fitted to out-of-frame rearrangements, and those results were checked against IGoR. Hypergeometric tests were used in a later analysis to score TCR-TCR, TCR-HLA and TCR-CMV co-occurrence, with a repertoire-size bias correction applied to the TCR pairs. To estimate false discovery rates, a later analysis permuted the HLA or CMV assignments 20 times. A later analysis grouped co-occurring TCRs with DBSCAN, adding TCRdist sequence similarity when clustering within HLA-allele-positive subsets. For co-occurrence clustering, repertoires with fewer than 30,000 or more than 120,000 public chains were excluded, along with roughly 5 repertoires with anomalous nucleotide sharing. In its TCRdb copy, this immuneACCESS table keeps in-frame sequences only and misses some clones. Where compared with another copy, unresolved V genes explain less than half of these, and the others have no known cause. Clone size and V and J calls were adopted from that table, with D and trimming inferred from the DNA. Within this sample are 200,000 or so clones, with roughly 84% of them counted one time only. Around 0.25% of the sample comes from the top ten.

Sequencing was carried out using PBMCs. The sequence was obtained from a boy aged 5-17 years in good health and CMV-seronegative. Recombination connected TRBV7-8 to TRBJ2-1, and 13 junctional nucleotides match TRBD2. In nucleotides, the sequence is TGTGCCAGCAGCTTCCGGACTAGCGGGGGCCCCTACAATGAGCAGTTCTTC. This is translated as CASSFRTSGGPYNEQFF.